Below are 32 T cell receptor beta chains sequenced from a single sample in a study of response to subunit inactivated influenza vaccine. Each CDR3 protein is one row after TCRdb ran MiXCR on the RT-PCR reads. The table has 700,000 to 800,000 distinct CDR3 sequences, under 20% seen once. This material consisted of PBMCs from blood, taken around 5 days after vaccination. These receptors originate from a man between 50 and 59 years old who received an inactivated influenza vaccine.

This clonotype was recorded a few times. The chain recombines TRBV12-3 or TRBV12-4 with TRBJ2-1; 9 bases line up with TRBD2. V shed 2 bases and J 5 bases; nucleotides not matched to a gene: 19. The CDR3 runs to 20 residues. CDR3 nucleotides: TGTGCCAGCAGTTTAAGTCCGGCTAGCGGGGCCGAGGGGTTCGACAATGAGCAGTTCTTC. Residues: CASSLSPASGAEGFDNEQFF.

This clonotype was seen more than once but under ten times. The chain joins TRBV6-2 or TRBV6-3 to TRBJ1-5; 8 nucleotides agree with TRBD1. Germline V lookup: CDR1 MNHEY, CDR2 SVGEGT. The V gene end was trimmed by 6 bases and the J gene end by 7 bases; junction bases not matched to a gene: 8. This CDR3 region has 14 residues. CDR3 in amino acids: CASSTQGAGQPQHF. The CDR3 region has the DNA TGTGCCAGCAGCACGCAGGGGGCGGGCCAGCCCCAGCATTTT.

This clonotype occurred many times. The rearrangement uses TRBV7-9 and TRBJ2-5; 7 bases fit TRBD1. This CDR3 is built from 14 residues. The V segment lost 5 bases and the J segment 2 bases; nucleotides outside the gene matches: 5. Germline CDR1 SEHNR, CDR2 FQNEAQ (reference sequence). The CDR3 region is CASSRGQRQETQYF. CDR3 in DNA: TGTGCCAGCAGCCGGGGACAGCGACAAGAGACCCAGTACTTC.

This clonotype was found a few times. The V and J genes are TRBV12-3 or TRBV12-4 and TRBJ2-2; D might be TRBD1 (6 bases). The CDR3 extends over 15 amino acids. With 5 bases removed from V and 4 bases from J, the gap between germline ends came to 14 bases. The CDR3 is CASSAQGSVTGELFF. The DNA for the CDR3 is TGTGCCAGCAGTGCGCAGGGGTCGGTCACCGGGGAGCTGTTTTTT.

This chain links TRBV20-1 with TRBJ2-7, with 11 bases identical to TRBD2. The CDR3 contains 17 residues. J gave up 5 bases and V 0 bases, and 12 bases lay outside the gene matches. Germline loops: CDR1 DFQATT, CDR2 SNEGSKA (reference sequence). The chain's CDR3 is CSARERWFTSGSHEQYF. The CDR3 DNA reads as TGCAGTGCTAGAGAGCGCTGGTTCACTAGCGGGAGCCACGAGCAGTACTTC.

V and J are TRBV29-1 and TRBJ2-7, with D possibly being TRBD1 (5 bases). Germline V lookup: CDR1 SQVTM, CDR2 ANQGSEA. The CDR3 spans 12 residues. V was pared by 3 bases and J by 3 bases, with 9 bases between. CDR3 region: CSVDQGDYEQYF. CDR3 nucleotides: TGCAGCGTTGACCAAGGGGACTACGAGCAGTACTTC.

The CDR3 loop reads CASSRSFSSGGYNEQFF. CDR3 nucleotides: TGCGCCAGCAGCCGGTCTTTCTCTAGCGGGGGATACAATGAGCAGTTCTTC. J is TRBJ2-1 and V is TRBV4-3, with TRBD2 matching 10 bases. Trimming cost V 4 bases and J 4 bases; bases outside gene matches: 10. CDR1 LGHNA and CDR2 YSLEER come from the germline V gene. CDR3 length: 17 residues.

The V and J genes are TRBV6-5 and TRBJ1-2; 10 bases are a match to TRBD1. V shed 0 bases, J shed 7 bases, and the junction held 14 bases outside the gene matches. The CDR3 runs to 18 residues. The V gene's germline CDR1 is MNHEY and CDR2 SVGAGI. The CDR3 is CASSYSNGQGGLRVGYTF. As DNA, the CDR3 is TGTGCCAGCAGTTACTCGAACGGACAGGGGGGCCTAAGGGTTGGCTACACCTTC.

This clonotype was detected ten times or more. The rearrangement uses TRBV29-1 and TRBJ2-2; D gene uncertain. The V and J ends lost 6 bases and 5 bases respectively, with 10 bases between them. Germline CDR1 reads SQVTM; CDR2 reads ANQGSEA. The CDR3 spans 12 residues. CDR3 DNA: TGCAGCGTCGTGACCGGGACCGGGGAGCTGTTTTTT. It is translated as CSVVTGTGELFF.

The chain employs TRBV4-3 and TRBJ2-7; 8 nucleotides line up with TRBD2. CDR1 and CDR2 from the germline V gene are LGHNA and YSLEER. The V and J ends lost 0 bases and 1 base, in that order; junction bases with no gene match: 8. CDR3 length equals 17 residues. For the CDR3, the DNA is TGCGCCAGCAGCCAAGAACCTAGCGGGCAATCGTCCTACGAGCAGTACTTC. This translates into CASSQEPSGQSSYEQYF.

The CDR3 nucleotides are TGTGCCACCAGTGATTTTAAAGGCTCCAATGAGCAGTTCTTC. Its protein product is CATSDFKGSNEQFF. The rearrangement joins TRBV24-1 to TRBJ2-1; the D is unclear. In germline, CDR1 is KGHDR, CDR2 SFDVKD. The CDR3 has 14 amino acids. V lost 1 base and J lost 6, with 9 bases in between.

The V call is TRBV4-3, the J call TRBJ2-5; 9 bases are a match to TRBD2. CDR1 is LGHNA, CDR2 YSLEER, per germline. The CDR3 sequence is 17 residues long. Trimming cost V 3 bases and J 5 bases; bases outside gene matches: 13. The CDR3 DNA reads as TGCGCCAGCAGCCAGACCAACAGACTAGCGGTGGAGGAGACCCAGTACTTC. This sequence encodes CASSQTNRLAVEETQYF.

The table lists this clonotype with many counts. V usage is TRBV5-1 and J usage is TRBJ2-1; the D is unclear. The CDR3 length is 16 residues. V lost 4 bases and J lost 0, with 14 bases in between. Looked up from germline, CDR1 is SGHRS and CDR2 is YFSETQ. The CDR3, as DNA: TGCGCCAGCAGCGGTACAGCTATGAGCTCCTACAATGAGCAGTTCTTC. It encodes CASSGTAMSSYNEQFF.

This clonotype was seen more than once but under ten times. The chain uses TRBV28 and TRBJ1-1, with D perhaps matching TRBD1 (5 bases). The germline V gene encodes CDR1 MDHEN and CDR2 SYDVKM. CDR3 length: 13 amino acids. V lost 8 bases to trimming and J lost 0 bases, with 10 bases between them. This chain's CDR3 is CASGGTMNTEAFF. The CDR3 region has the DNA TGTGCCAGCGGAGGGACCATGAACACTGAAGCTTTCTTT.

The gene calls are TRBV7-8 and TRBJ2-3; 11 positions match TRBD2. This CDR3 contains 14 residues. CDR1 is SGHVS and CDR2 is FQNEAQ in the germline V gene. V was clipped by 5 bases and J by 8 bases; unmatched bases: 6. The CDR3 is CASSVSGGAGTQYF. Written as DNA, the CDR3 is TGTGCCAGCAGCGTTAGCGGGGGGGCGGGTACGCAGTATTTT.

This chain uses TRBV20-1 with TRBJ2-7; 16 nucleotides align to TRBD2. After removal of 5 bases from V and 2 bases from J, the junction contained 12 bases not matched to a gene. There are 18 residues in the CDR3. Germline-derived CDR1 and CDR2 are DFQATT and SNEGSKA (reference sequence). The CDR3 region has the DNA TGCAGTGCTCAATCCGGGACTAGCGGGGGGGCGTCACCCTACGAGCAGTACTTC. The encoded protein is CSAQSGTSGGASPYEQYF.

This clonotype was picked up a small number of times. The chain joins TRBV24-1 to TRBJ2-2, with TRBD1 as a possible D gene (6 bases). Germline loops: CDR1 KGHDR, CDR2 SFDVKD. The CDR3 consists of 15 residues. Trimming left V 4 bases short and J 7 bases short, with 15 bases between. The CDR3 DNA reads TGTGCCACCAGTGAGGCACAGGGATCGGGCGGGGAGCTGTTTTTT. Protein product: CATSEAQGSGGELFF.

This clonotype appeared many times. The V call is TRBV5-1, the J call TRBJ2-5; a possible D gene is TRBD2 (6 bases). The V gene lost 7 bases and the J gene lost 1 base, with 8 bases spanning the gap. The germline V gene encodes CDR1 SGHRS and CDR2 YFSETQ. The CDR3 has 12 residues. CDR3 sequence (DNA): TGCGCCAGCCGGGGGTCCCAAGAGACCCAGTACTTC. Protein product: CASRGSQETQYF.

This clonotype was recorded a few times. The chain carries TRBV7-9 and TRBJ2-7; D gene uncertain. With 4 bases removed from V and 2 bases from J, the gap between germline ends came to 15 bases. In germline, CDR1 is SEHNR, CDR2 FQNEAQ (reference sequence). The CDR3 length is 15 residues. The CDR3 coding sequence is TGTGCCAGCAGCTCGTCTGGCGGATACCCCTACGAGCAGTACTTC. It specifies CASSSSGGYPYEQYF.

CDR3 region: CATSDAWATDTQYF. The CDR3 DNA reads TGTGCCACCAGCGATGCTTGGGCCACAGATACGCAGTATTTT. The chain carries TRBV24-1 and TRBJ2-3, with D unclear. CDR3 length equals 14 residues. V was clipped by 7 bases and J by 2 bases, with 12 bases between them. Looked up from germline, CDR1 is KGHDR and CDR2 is SFDVKD.

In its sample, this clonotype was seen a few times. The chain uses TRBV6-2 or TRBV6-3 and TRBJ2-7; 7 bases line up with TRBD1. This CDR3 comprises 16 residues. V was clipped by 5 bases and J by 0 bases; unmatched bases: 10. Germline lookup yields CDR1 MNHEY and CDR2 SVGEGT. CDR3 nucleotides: TGTGCCAGCAGTCGGGGCACAGGGGTCCTCTCCTACGAGCAGTACTTC. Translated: CASSRGTGVLSYEQYF.

Here the CDR3 DNA reads TGCAGTGCTAGGCGGGGATGGCGCCAAGAGACCCAGTACTTC. It translates to CSARRGWRQETQYF. The J gene is TRBJ2-5, the V gene TRBV20-1; the D gene is possibly TRBD2 (6 bases). This CDR3 has 14 amino acids. Per germline, CDR1 DFQATT and CDR2 SNEGSKA (reference sequence). Trimming pared 3 bases from V and 1 base from J, leaving 12 bases between.

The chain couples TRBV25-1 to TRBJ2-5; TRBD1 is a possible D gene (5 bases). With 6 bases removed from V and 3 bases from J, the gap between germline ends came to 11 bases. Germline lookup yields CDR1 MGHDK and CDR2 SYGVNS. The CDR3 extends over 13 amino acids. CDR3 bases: TGTGCCAGCAGAACCCAGGGAAAAGAGACCCAGTACTTC. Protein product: CASRTQGKETQYF.

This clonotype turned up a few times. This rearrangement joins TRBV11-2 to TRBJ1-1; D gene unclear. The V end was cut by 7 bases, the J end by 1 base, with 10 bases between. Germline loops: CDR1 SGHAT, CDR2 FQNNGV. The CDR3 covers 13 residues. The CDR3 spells CASTSAQNTEAFF. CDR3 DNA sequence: TGTGCCAGCACCTCTGCGCAGAACACTGAAGCTTTCTTT. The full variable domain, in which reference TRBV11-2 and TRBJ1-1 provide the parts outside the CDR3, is EAGVAQSPRYKIIEKRQSVAFWCNPISGHATLYWYQQILGQGPKLLIQFQNNGVVDDSQLPKDRFSAERLKGVDSTLKIQPAKLEDSAVYLCASTSAQNTEAFFGQGTRLTVV.

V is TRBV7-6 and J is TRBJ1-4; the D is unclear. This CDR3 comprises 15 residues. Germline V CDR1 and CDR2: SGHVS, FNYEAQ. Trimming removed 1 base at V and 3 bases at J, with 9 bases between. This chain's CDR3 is CASSLDRAPNEKLFF. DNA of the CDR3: TGTGCCAGCAGCTTAGACCGGGCCCCTAATGAAAAACTGTTTTTT.

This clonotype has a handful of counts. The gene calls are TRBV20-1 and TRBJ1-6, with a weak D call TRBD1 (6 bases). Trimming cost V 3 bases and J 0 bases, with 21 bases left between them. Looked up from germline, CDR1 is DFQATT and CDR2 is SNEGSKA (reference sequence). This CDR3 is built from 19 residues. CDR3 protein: CSASGRDGGRSSYNSPLHF. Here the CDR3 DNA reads TGCAGTGCTAGCGGGCGGGACGGGGGGCGAAGCTCCTATAATTCACCCCTCCACTTT.

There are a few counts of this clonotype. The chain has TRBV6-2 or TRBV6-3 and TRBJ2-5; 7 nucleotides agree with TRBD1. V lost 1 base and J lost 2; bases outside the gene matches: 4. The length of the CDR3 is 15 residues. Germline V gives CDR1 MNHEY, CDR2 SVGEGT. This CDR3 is CASSYFGRGQETQYF. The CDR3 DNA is TGTGCCAGCAGTTACTTTGGCAGGGGGCAAGAGACCCAGTACTTC.

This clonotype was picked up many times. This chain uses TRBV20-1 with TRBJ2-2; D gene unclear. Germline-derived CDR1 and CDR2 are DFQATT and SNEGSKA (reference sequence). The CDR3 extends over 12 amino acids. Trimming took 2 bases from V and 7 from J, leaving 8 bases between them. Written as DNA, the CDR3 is TGCAGTGCTAGACGCGCCCTCGGGGAGCTGTTTTTT. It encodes CSARRALGELFF.

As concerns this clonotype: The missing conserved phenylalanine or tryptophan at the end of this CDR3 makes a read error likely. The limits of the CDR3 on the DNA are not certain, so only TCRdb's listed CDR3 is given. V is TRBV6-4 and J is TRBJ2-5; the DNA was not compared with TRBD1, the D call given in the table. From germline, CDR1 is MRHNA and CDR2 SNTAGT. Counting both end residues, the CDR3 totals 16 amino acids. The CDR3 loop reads CASSDSTGQGEASGGI.

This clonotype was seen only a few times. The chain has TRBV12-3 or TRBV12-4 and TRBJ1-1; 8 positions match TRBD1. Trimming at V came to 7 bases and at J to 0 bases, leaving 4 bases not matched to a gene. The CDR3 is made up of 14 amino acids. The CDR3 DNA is TGTGCCAGCATTCGGACAGGGATGAACACTGAAGCTTTCTTT. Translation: CASIRTGMNTEAFF.

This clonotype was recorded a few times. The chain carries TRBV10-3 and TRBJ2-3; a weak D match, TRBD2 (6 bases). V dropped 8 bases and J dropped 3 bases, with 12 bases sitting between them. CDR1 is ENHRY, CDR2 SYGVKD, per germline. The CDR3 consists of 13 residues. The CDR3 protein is CAISASVTDTQYF. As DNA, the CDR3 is TGTGCCATCTCAGCTAGCGTGACAGATACGCAGTATTTT.

CDR3 in DNA: TGTGCCAGCAGCCCTAACGGACAGGGTTCGGCTTTCTTT. This encodes CASSPNGQGSAFF. The rearrangement links TRBV5-6 to TRBJ1-1; TRBD1 aligns across 8 bases. V shed 4 bases, J shed 11 bases, and the junction held 10 bases outside the gene matches. Germline V gene sequence: CDR1 SGHDT, CDR2 YYEEEE. The CDR3 is made up of 13 amino acids.